The next 19 T cell receptor beta chains were all read from a single sample in a study of shared clonotypes between healthy human individuals. The assay was immunoSEQ multiplex PCR, and TCRdb's table has in-frame clones only and misses some. The table shows fewer than 550,000 clones, with over 75% occurring only once. Sequenced sample: PBMCs. These receptors were taken from a woman aged 40-49 years in good health. Some clones in this sample may be carry-over from other donors' samples.

The V gene is TRBV27, the J gene TRBJ2-1, with TRBD2 matching 7 bases. The CDR3 is 13 amino acids. J lost 6 bases, V lost 6 bases, and 5 bases had no gene match. Germline V gene lookup returns CDR1 MNHEY and CDR2 SMNVEV (reference sequence). The CDR3, as DNA: TGTGCCAGCAGATCGGGAGGTTCCAATGAGCAGTTCTTC. Its protein product is CASRSGGSNEQFF.

The rearrangement uses TRBV30 and TRBJ2-7; weak D call: TRBD2 (7 bases). Trimming pared 3 bases from V and 4 bases from J, leaving 13 bases between. The CDR3 sequence is 13 residues long. CDR1 GTSNPN and CDR2 SVGIG come from the germline V gene (reference sequence). The CDR3 here is CAWSEGGNYEQYF. The CDR3 nucleotides read TGTGCCTGGAGCGAGGGGGGGAATTACGAGCAGTACTTC.

The chain combines TRBV7-9 with TRBJ2-5; 9 bases map to TRBD2. The J call is doubtful: the DNA matches TRBJ2-7 better. Germline V gives CDR1 SEHNR, CDR2 FQNEAQ (reference sequence). The CDR3 has 15 amino acids. The CDR3 sequence is CASSYPGLAAYEQYF. The CDR3 DNA is TGTGCCAGCAGCTATCCGGGACTAGCAGCCTACGAGCAGTACTTC.

This clone was counted between two and nine times. The gene calls are TRBV7-8 and TRBJ1-5; D is unclear. Germline V CDR1 and CDR2: SGHVS, FQNEAQ. The CDR3 runs to 13 residues. The germline V and J ends were trimmed by 3 bases and 0 bases, with 3 bases remaining between them. CDR3 nucleotide sequence: TGTGCCAGCAGCTTCAGTAGCAATCAGCCCCAGCATTTT. Amino acids: CASSFSSNQPQHF.

The chain combines TRBV4-1 with TRBJ2-1; the D gene is possibly TRBD1 (6 bases). Trimming removed 0 bases at V and 7 bases at J, with 13 bases between. The CDR3 totals 15 residues. Germline V CDR1 and CDR2: MGHRA, YSYEKL. The CDR3 DNA reads as TGCGCCAGCAGCCAAGATCAGGGGCTGGGGAATGAGCAGTTCTTC. Residues: CASSQDQGLGNEQFF.

The chain has TRBV9 and TRBJ2-2; TRBD2 agrees at 7 bases. The germline CDR1 and CDR2 sequences are SGDLS and YYNGEE. The CDR3 consists of 15 residues. V lost 0 bases and J lost 5; bases outside the gene matches: 4. CDR3 sequence (DNA): TGTGCCAGCAGCGTAGGGGCAGCGGGGACCGGGGAGCTGTTTTTT. This sequence encodes CASSVGAAGTGELFF.

The chain is built from TRBV11-2 and TRBJ2-1; 7 bases are a match to TRBD1. V lost 0 bases, J lost 15 bases, and 8 bases stayed unmatched. In germline, CDR1 is SGHAT, CDR2 FQNNGV. CDR3 length: 13 amino acids. Written as DNA, the CDR3 is TGTGCCAGCAGCTTAGATCGAACAGGGGATCTGTTCTTC. It codes for CASSLDRTGDLFF.

The chain employs TRBV19 and TRBJ1-5; no clear D. Germline V lookup: CDR1 LNHDA, CDR2 SQIVND (reference sequence). V was pared by 7 bases and J by 4 bases, with 23 bases between. The length of the CDR3 is 17 residues. The CDR3 sequence: CASTTPLGPGPNQPQHF. DNA of the CDR3: TGTGCCAGTACCACGCCACTTGGGCCAGGACCGAATCAGCCCCAGCATTTT.

DNA for the CDR3: TGTGCCAGCAGCCCCCAGGACAGTTACGAGCAGTACTTC. It is translated as CASSPQDSYEQYF. The gene calls are TRBV5-5 and TRBJ2-7; D is possibly TRBD1 (6 bases). The germline V gene has CDR1 SGHKS and CDR2 YYEKEE (reference sequence). The CDR3 loop spans 13 amino acids. Trimming pared 4 bases from V and 4 bases from J, leaving 12 bases between.

The chain recombines TRBV19 with TRBJ2-5, with D possibly matching TRBD1 (5 bases). CDR3 length: 14 residues. V was trimmed by 1 base and J by 5 bases, leaving 11 bases between them. Germline-derived CDR1 and CDR2 are LNHDA and SQIVND (reference sequence). The CDR3 is CASSIGLGRETQYF. The CDR3, as DNA: TGTGCCAGTAGTATAGGCCTGGGGCGGGAGACCCAGTACTTC.

CDR3 residues: CASSVTYEQYF. CDR3 coding DNA: TGTGCCAGCTCCGTTACCTACGAGCAGTACTTC. J is TRBJ2-7 and V is TRBV6-5; D gene unclear. Germline CDR1 is MNHEY and CDR2 is SVGAGI. The germline V and J ends were trimmed by 8 bases and 2 bases, with 7 bases remaining between them. There are 11 residues in the CDR3.

This clone was recorded a few times. The chain has TRBV19 and TRBJ2-1; 8 nucleotides agree with TRBD2. From germline, CDR1 is LNHDA and CDR2 SQIVND (reference sequence). CDR3 length: 15 amino acids. Unmatched junction bases numbered 7, after V lost 3 bases and J lost 6 bases. Written as DNA, the CDR3 is TGTGCCAGTAGTATTCCCGGACTAGCATTCAATGAGCAGTTCTTC. As protein: CASSIPGLAFNEQFF.

This clone came up many times. Germline is not matched at one junction end, which may reflect a read error. The same CDR3 can be traced to other DNA sequences in this sample. The J gene is TRBJ1-2, the V gene TRBV7-9; D call uncertain. Germline-derived CDR1 and CDR2 are SEHNR and FQNEAQ (reference sequence). The CDR3 is made up of 12 amino acids. The CDR3 DNA sequence: TGTGCCAGCAGCTTAGGAGGGTTTTGGGCCCACTTC. This sequence encodes CASSLGGFWAHF. The full variable domain, with the rest looked up from reference TRBV7-9 and TRBJ1-2, is DTGVSQNPRHKITKRGQNVTFRCDPISEHNRLYWYRQTLGQGPEFLTYFQNEAQLEKSRLLSDRFSAERPKGSFSTLEIQRTEQGDSAMYLCASSLGGFWAHFGSGTRLTVV.

This chain joins TRBV7-9 and TRBJ1-1, with TRBD1 as a possible D gene (6 bases). Trimming took 5 bases from V and 5 from J, leaving 18 bases between them. Germline CDR1 reads SEHNR; CDR2 reads FQNEAQ (reference sequence). The CDR3 has 15 amino acids. As DNA, the CDR3 is TGTGCCAGCAGCCCCCGGGGGGGGCTAGAAACTGAAGCTTTCTTT. It encodes CASSPRGGLETEAFF.

The chain couples TRBV13 to TRBJ2-7; the D gene could be TRBD1 or TRBD2 (6 bases each). The germline gives CDR1 PRHDT, CDR2 FYEKMQ (reference sequence). V was cut by 5 bases and J by 1 base, with 18 bases left in between. The CDR3 is 16 amino acids. The CDR3 loop reads CASSLKGGRGSYEQYF. Written as DNA, the CDR3 is TGTGCCAGCAGCCTGAAGGGGGGTAGGGGATCCTACGAGCAGTACTTC.

The sample holds a few counts of this clone. The sample carries other DNA sequences with the same CDR3. The CDR3 sequence is CAWSTGSNQPQHF. The CDR3 DNA is TGTGCCTGGAGCACTGGGAGCAATCAGCCCCAGCATTTT. The chain recombines TRBV30 with TRBJ1-5; D is uncertain. Germline V gives CDR1 GTSNPN, CDR2 SVGIG (reference sequence). CDR3 size: 13 residues. V was cut by 3 bases and J by 1 base, with 7 bases left in between.

The V gene is TRBV19, the J gene TRBJ2-3; no clear D gene. Trimming removed 5 bases from V and 7 bases from J, with 13 bases in between. The CDR3 runs 13 residues. Germline-derived CDR1 and CDR2 are LNHDA and SQIVND (reference sequence). The CDR3 region is CASSGQASNTQYF. The CDR3 bases are TGTGCCAGTAGTGGGCAGGCGTCGAATACGCAGTATTTT.

The chain links TRBV7-2 to TRBJ2-5; 16 nucleotides agree with TRBD2. CDR3 size: 17 residues. Trimming removed 5 bases from V and 4 bases from J; junction bases left unmatched: 7. Germline assignment: CDR1 SGHTA and CDR2 FQGNSA. This CDR3 is CASSTGLAGGPAETQYF. The CDR3 bases are TGTGCCAGCAGCACGGGACTAGCGGGAGGGCCGGCAGAGACCCAGTACTTC.

The V gene is TRBV7-9, the J gene TRBJ2-7, with D unresolved. Germline values: CDR1 SEHNR, CDR2 FQNEAQ (reference sequence). CDR3 length: 15 residues. The germline V and J ends were trimmed by 0 bases and 5 bases, with 14 bases remaining between them. CDR3 amino acids: CASSLALGSSHEQYF. DNA for the CDR3: TGTGCCAGCAGCTTAGCTTTGGGATCCAGCCACGAGCAGTACTTC.